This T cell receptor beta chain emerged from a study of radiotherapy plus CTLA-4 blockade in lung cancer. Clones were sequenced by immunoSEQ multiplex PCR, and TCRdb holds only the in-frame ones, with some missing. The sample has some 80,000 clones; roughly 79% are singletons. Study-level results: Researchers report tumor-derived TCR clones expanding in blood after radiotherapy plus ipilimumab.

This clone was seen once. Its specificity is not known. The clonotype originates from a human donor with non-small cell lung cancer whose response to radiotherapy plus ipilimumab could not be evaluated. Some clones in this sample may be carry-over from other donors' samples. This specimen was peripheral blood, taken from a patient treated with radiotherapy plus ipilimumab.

Here the CDR3 reads CASSPPETLEQYF. CDR3 in DNA: TGTGCCAGCAGCCCTCCGGAGACCCTCGAGCAGTACTTC. This chain uses TRBV7-9 with TRBJ2-7; unclear D gene. This CDR3 contains 13 residues. Trimming pared 5 bases from V and 6 bases from J, leaving 14 bases between. Germline CDR1 is SEHNR and CDR2 is FQNEAQ (reference sequence).